This T cell receptor beta chain appears in the sequencing data of a study of shared clonotypes between healthy human individuals. The CDR3 is 15 residues long. The V segment lost 4 bases and the J segment 4 bases; nucleotides outside the gene matches: 4. CDR1 is SGHNT, CDR2 YYREEE, per germline (reference sequence). Comment on this clone: What it binds is not known. This sample also contains other DNA sequences that code for the same CDR3.

Study-level points and caveats: Generation probabilities were higher for clonotypes shared across all four sorted-subset donors than for unshared ones.

Using immunoSEQ multiplex PCR, the repertoire was profiled, and TCRdb retains in-frame clones only, with some absent. The sample consists of 2,100,000 or so clones, almost 96% of them appearing once. Material for sequencing was naive CD4+ T cells sorted from blood. This sample's subset: CD45RA+ positively selected. The clonotype was recovered from a man between 18 and 35 years old in good health. The chain joins TRBV5-4 to TRBJ2-2; TRBD1 agrees at 10 bases. The CDR3 DNA follows: TGTGCCAGCAGCCTTAGGACAGGGGGCACCGGGGAGCTGTTTTTT. It yields the protein CASSLRTGGTGELFF.